This TCR beta chain was profiled in a study of T cell changes during pregnancy in multiple sclerosis. This CDR3 spans 13 amino acids. Looked up from germline, CDR1 is SEHNR and CDR2 is FQNEAQ (reference sequence). V gave up 5 bases and J gave up 6 bases, with 10 bases separating them. Generated by immunoSEQ multiplex PCR, the TCRdb table keeps only in-frame clones and is missing some. The table has 65,000 to 80,000 clones, 80% to 95% seen once. The sample consisted of peripheral blood, taken in the first trimester of pregnancy. This TCR was recovered from a female donor with multiple sclerosis, enrolled in a pregnancy study. The chain recombines TRBV7-9 with TRBJ2-2; a weak D match, TRBD2 (6 bases). The CDR3 nucleotides read TGTGCCAGCAGCCCAACTAGCTCCGGGGAGCTGTTTTTT. It specifies CASSPTSSGELFF.